These T cell receptor beta chains were read from a single sample in a study of control samples from healthy donors and cancer patients. Sequenced by immunoSEQ multiplex PCR; TCRdb stores in-frame clones only, minus some. The table has about 180,000 clones, approximately 94% seen once. The sequencing input was blood. The origin of the receptors is a man aged 30-40 years in good health. CDR3s include the opening cysteine and the closing phenylalanine or tryptophan. Fields, in order: V gene, D gene, clone size, J gene, CDR3 DNA, CDR3 protein. D genes are given only for firm matches. A clone size is listed for some rows: how often the clone was seen (once, few, many), or a class if it is expanded.

TRBV19,NA,NA,TRBJ1-6,TGTGCCAGTAGTATAGATGGTGGCGCCGTCTCCCATAATTCACCCCTCCACTTT,CASSIDGGAVSHNSPLHF
TRBV2,TRBD1,few,TRBJ1-2,TGTGCCAGCACCGGGACAGATCCTAACTATGGCTACACCTTC,CASTGTDPNYGYTF
TRBV30,NA,NA,TRBJ2-6,TGTGCCTGGAGGCCAGGGATACTCTCTGGGGCCAACGTCCTGACTTTC,CAWRPGILSGANVLTF
TRBV18,NA,NA,TRBJ2-2,TGTGCCAGCTCAGCGACCCAAGCGAACACCGGGGAGCTGTTTTTT,CASSATQANTGELFF
TRBV20-1,NA,NA,TRBJ1-2,TGCAGTGCTAGTAGGGACATGGGCTACACCTTC,CSASRDMGYTF
TRBV27,NA,NA,TRBJ1-1,TGTGCCACCTTCCCCTGGGGGAAAAGGAACACTGAAGCTTTCTTT,CATFPWGKRNTEAFF
TRBV4-3,NA,NA,TRBJ1-1,TGCGCCAGCAGCTCGACAGGGAACACTGAAGCTTTCTTT,CASSSTGNTEAFF
TRBV6-5,NA,NA,TRBJ2-5,TGTGCCAGCAGTTACTCTCTTGAGGGGGAGACCCAGTACTTC,CASSYSLEGETQYF
TRBV5-1,NA,NA,TRBJ2-1,TGCGCCAGCACCCCCACTCGGGCACACAATGAGCAGTTCTTC,CASTPTRAHNEQFF
TRBV6-5,NA,once,TRBJ1-1,TGTGCCAGCGGCCGGGAGGTCCGGACTGAAGCTTTCTTT,CASGREVRTEAFF
TRBV12-3/TRBV12-4,NA,NA,TRBJ1-5,TGTGCCAGCAATGGGGGCGGGTCAGACCAGCATTTT,CASNGGGSDQHF
TRBV2,NA,NA,TRBJ1-6,TGTGCCAGCAGTGAGGGGGTCCAAGTCGGCTATAATTCACCCCTCCACTTT,CASSEGVQVGYNSPLHF
TRBV5-1,TRBD1,NA,TRBJ2-7,TGCGCCAGCAGCTTGGAGGGACAGGGGAGCGGGGAGCAGTACTTC,CASSLEGQGSGEQYF
TRBV7-9,NA,NA,TRBJ1-5,TGTGCCAGCAGCTCAGGGGTTTGGGGTCAGCCCCAGCATTTT,CASSSGVWGQPQHF
TRBV12-3/TRBV12-4,TRBD1,NA,TRBJ1-2,TGTGCCAGCAGTTTCTTGACAGGGGACGGCTACACCTTC,CASSFLTGDGYTF
TRBV28,NA,NA,TRBJ2-7,TGTGCCAGCAGTCACCTAACAGGGTCTGGCTCCGAGCAGTACTTC,CASSHLTGSGSEQYF
TRBV21-1,NA,NA,TRBJ2-7,TGTGCCAGCAGCAAACTTAGACAGGGGCCTTTTTACGAGCAGTACTTC,CASSKLRQGPFYEQYF
TRBV10-2,NA,NA,TRBJ1-1,TGCGCCAGCAGTGAGAGTGCCGAAGCTTTCTTT,CASSESAEAFF
TRBV28,NA,NA,TRBJ1-5,TGTGCCAGCAGCCCTGGGTCGACCCAGCATTTT,CASSPGSTQHF
TRBV27,NA,NA,TRBJ1-2,TGTGCCAGCACCTCGCTAGGGGCGGGCTATGGCTACACCTTC,CASTSLGAGYGYTF
TRBV7-8,NA,NA,TRBJ2-5,TGTGCCAGCAGCCCTCAGAGGGGTAGGGGCCAAGAGACCCAGTACTTC,CASSPQRGRGQETQYF
TRBV10-2,NA,NA,TRBJ1-5,TGCGCCAGCAGCCCCACCCGGGGGGGGCGGGGCAATCAGCCCCAGCATTTT,CASSPTRGGRGNQPQHF
TRBV20-1,NA,NA,TRBJ1-2,TGCAGTGCAGGCGCTAAGTCGGGACACACCTTC,CSAGAKSGHTF
TRBV6-2/TRBV6-3,NA,NA,TRBJ1-2,TGTGCCAGCAGTTACTCTCCAGGGGAGTCCTATGGCTACACCTTC,CASSYSPGESYGYTF
TRBV9,NA,NA,TRBJ2-5,TGTGCCAGCAGCGTAGATCAGGGGGGTTTCCAAGAGACCCAGTACTTC,CASSVDQGGFQETQYF
TRBV7-2,TRBD2,NA,TRBJ2-1,TGTGCCAGCAGCTTACTAGCGGGAGGTTTATATGAGCAGTTCTTC,CASSLLAGGLYEQFF
TRBV11-2,NA,NA,TRBJ1-6,TGTGCCAGCAGCTTAAGTAGGGTTCGGAATTCACCCCTCCACTTT,CASSLSRVRNSPLHF
TRBV5-1,TRBD2,NA,TRBJ2-1,TGCGCCAGCAGCTCCCTCCCGCGGGAGAGGGATGAGCAGTTCTTC,CASSSLPRERDEQFF
TRBV6-2/TRBV6-3,TRBD2,NA,TRBJ2-3,TGTGCCAGCAGCCGACTAGCGCCAAACCTCTTTAGCACAGATACGCAGTATTTT,CASSRLAPNLFSTDTQYF
TRBV6-5,TRBD1,NA,TRBJ1-1,TGTGCCAGCAGTCAGGGACAGAGAACTAAAGCTTTCTTT,CASSQGQRTKAFF
TRBV10-1,NA,once,TRBJ1-4,TGCGCCAGCGTCATGGGGGCGACTAATGAAAAACTGTTTTTT,CASVMGATNEKLFF
TRBV6-2/TRBV6-3,NA,once,TRBJ2-7,TGTGCCAGCAGTGCCCCCGGTAGCTACGAGCAGTACTTC,CASSAPGSYEQYF
TRBV10-1,NA,NA,TRBJ2-7,TGCGCCAGCACCCGATTACAAACACCCTACGAGCAGTACTTC,CASTRLQTPYEQYF
TRBV5-1,NA,NA,TRBJ1-1,TGCGCCAGCACCTTAACACAGGGTTCGAACACTGAAGCTTTCTTT,CASTLTQGSNTEAFF
TRBV29-1,TRBD1,NA,TRBJ1-1,TGCAGCGTTGAAAACAGGGGCGCATACACTGAAGCTTTCTTT,CSVENRGAYTEAFF
TRBV4-1,NA,NA,TRBJ1-2,TGCGCCAGCAGCCAAGATGGAGTTGGCTACACCTTC,CASSQDGVGYTF
TRBV2,NA,NA,TRBJ2-7,TGTGCCAGCAGTGACACTCCCTACGAGCAGTACTTC,CASSDTPYEQYF